The 30 T cell receptor beta chains reported below all come from one sample, sequenced in a study of neurological immune-mediated disorders. TCRdb reanalysed the 5' RACE reads using MiXCR and keeps one entry per CDR3 protein. The sample includes some 70,000 distinct CDR3 sequences, less than 5.5% of them seen just once. Sequenced sample: PBMCs. The source of these receptors is a man aged 25-40 years with multiple sclerosis.

There are many counts of this clonotype. The chain uses TRBV20-1 and TRBJ2-3; D is uncertain. Trimming pared 6 bases from V and 5 bases from J, leaving 9 bases between. The CDR3 consists of 11 residues. CDR1 DFQATT and CDR2 SNEGSKA come from the germline V gene (reference sequence). CDR3 in DNA: TGCAGTGCGGGCGCAGGAGATACGCAGTATTTT. Its protein product is CSAGAGDTQYF.

The rearrangement uses TRBV6-5 and TRBJ2-6; 9 bases line up with TRBD2. V shed 1 base and J 4 bases; nucleotides not matched to a gene: 5. CDR1 is MNHEY and CDR2 is SVGAGI in the germline V gene. The CDR3 loop spans 17 amino acids. The CDR3 DNA follows: TGTGCCAGCAGTTACTGGTTAGCGGGGGAGGGGGCCAACGTCCTGACTTTC. Amino acids: CASSYWLAGEGANVLTF.

At least ten counts were recorded for this clonotype. J is TRBJ2-3 and V is TRBV27; TRBD2 matches 7 bases. Germline CDR1 MNHEY, CDR2 SMNVEV (reference sequence). The CDR3 loop spans 14 amino acids. The junction had 3 bases not matched to a gene; V was cut back by 5 bases and J by 1 base. The DNA for the CDR3 is TGTGCCAGCAGTCCGGGGGGACGCACAGATACGCAGTATTTT. This encodes CASSPGGRTDTQYF.

At least ten counts were recorded for this clonotype. This rearrangement joins TRBV2 to TRBJ2-7; 8 nucleotides match TRBD1. This CDR3 contains 14 residues. V lost 3 bases, J lost 0 bases, and 1 base stayed unmatched. Per the germline V gene, CDR1 is SNHLY and CDR2 is FYNNEI. The CDR3 protein is CASSEDRDSYEQYV. The CDR3 coding sequence is TGTGCCAGCAGTGAGGACAGGGACTCCTACGAGCAGTACGTC.

This clonotype was observed at least ten times. This sequence joins TRBV6-5 and TRBJ1-1; D remains unclear. The germline V and J ends were trimmed by 8 bases and 0 bases, with 10 bases remaining between them. Germline V gives CDR1 MNHEY, CDR2 SVGAGI. The CDR3 runs 13 residues. CDR3 loop: CASAWLVNTEAFF. CDR3 DNA: TGTGCCAGCGCCTGGTTGGTGAACACTGAAGCTTTCTTT.

This clonotype has more than one count but fewer than ten. V gene TRBV15 combines with J gene TRBJ2-5; D might be TRBD1 or TRBD2, each matching 5 bases. The CDR3 is made up of 14 amino acids. Between the trimmed V and J ends, which lost 1 base and 2 bases, there was a span of 8 bases. Germline V CDR1 and CDR2: LNHNV, YYDKDF (reference sequence). CDR3 sequence (DNA): TGTGCCACCAGCAGAGGCAGGGAGCAAGAGACCCAGTACTTC. Its protein is CATSRGREQETQYF.

This clonotype was counted many times. The rearrangement links TRBV6-5 to TRBJ2-1, with 7 bases aligning to TRBD1. Germline CDR1 is MNHEY and CDR2 is SVGAGI. After removal of 6 bases from V and 5 bases from J, the junction contained 7 bases not matched to a gene. The length of the CDR3 is 14 residues. This CDR3 reads CASSYRGQDNEQFF. DNA for the CDR3: TGTGCCAGCAGCTACCGCGGACAGGACAATGAGCAGTTCTTC.

In this sample, this clonotype turned up a few times. V gene TRBV7-6 combines with J gene TRBJ2-2; 13 bases are a match to TRBD2. This CDR3 comprises 15 residues. J gave up 7 bases and V 5 bases, and 4 bases lay outside the gene matches. Germline lookup yields CDR1 SGHVS and CDR2 FNYEAQ. This CDR3 reads CASSQTSGGNGELFF. The CDR3 DNA reads TGTGCCAGCAGCCAGACTAGCGGGGGGAACGGGGAGCTGTTTTTT.

This clonotype rates as medium-sized (0.01 to 0.1%). The chain recombines TRBV9 with TRBJ2-2, with 13 bases matching TRBD2. With 4 bases clipped from V and 5 bases from J, the junction kept 5 bases outside the gene matches. The CDR3 is made up of 16 amino acids. From germline, CDR1 is SGDLS and CDR2 YYNGEE. This CDR3 is CASSPTSGGRTGELFF. In DNA form, the CDR3 reads TGTGCCAGCAGCCCGACTAGCGGGGGGCGGACCGGGGAGCTGTTTTTT. Complete variable domain (other parts from reference TRBV9 and TRBJ2-2): DSGVTQTPKHLITATGQRVTLRCSPRSGDLSVYWYQQSLDQGLQFLIQYYNGEERAKGNILERFSAQQFPDLHSELNLSSLELGDSALYFCASSPTSGGRTGELFFGEGSRLTVL.

This clonotype was counted ten times or more. As the CDR3 is not closed by the conserved phenylalanine or tryptophan, this likely results from a read error. No DNA is shown, since the ends of the CDR3 on it are uncertain; the CDR3 is the one TCRdb lists. V and J are TRBV2 and TRBJ1-1; TRBD1, the table's D call, was not compared with the DNA. Germline V gives CDR1 SNHLY, CDR2 FYNNEI. Counting both end residues, the CDR3 totals 13 amino acids. The CDR3 region is CASSEDRLLFFSL.

This clonotype was seen ten or more times. The V call is TRBV12-3 or TRBV12-4, the J call TRBJ1-2; 11 nucleotides agree with TRBD1. The length of the CDR3 is 15 residues. V lost 2 bases and J lost 6; bases outside the gene matches: 5. The CDR3: CASSLRTGGVHGYTF. In DNA form, the CDR3 reads TGTGCCAGCAGTTTACGGACAGGGGGCGTCCATGGCTACACCTTC.

This clonotype was seen a handful of times. V gene TRBV12-3 or TRBV12-4 combines with J gene TRBJ1-2, with 8 bases aligning to TRBD1. This CDR3 contains 19 residues. After removal of 2 bases from V and 2 bases from J, the junction contained 16 bases not matched to a gene. CDR3 sequence (DNA): TGTGCCAGCAGTTTACTAACGGGACAGGTCTTCCCCCGGAACTATGGCTACACCTTC. It translates to CASSLLTGQVFPRNYGYTF.

This clonotype came up many times. Here the CDR3 DNA reads TGCAGTGCCCTCGACAGGGGTGGGGCTGAAGCTTTCTTT. Residues: CSALDRGGAEAFF. The chain is built from TRBV20-1 and TRBJ1-1; TRBD1 matches at 8 bases. J was trimmed by 6 bases and V by 6 bases; bases with no gene match: 9. Germline values: CDR1 DFQATT, CDR2 SNEGSKA (reference sequence). This CDR3 contains 13 residues.

The sample holds many counts of this clonotype. V usage is TRBV7-6 and J usage is TRBJ2-3, with D unclear. Trimming took off 4 bases at V and 2 bases at J, with 7 bases between the two ends. The germline CDR1 and CDR2 sequences are SGHVS and FNYEAQ. The CDR3 consists of 13 residues. The CDR3 sequence is CASSSRDTDTQYF. The CDR3, as DNA: TGTGCCAGCAGCTCCCGAGACACAGATACGCAGTATTTT.

A few counts support this clonotype. This rearrangement joins TRBV7-9 to TRBJ2-7; no definite D call. Germline V lookup: CDR1 SEHNR, CDR2 FQNEAQ (reference sequence). V was pared by 6 bases and J by 0 bases, with 12 bases between. This CDR3 spans 14 amino acids. DNA for the CDR3: TGTGCCAGCAGTTGGGGAAGAAACTCCTACGAGCAGTACTTC. Its protein product is CASSWGRNSYEQYF.

The chain uses TRBV7-8 and TRBJ2-2; no firm D call. Trimming removed 1 base from V and 0 bases from J, with 6 bases in between. Germline lookup yields CDR1 SGHVS and CDR2 FQNEAQ. The CDR3 sequence is 15 residues long. This CDR3 is CASSLEHSNTGELFF. In DNA form, the CDR3 reads TGTGCCAGCAGCTTAGAACACTCGAACACCGGGGAGCTGTTTTTT.

This clonotype was seen repeatedly, ten times or more. The junction departs from the called germline gene at one end, perhaps through a read error. The CDR3 region is CATSGEIGRNSPLHF. The CDR3 DNA reads TGTGCCACCAGCGGAGAGATAGGCAGGAATTCACCCCTCCACTTT. The chain employs TRBV15 and TRBJ1-6; D gene ambiguous. CDR1 and CDR2 (germline): LNHNV, YYDKDF (reference sequence). The CDR3 totals 15 residues.

This clonotype was recorded many times. V usage is TRBV15 and J usage is TRBJ1-1; the D is unclear. Germline V lookup: CDR1 LNHNV, CDR2 YYDKDF (reference sequence). The CDR3 extends over 12 amino acids. Between the trimmed V and J ends, which lost 0 bases and 7 bases, there was a span of 6 bases. The DNA for the CDR3 is TGTGCCACCAGCAGAGATGTGGATGAAGCTTTCTTT. The encoded protein is CATSRDVDEAFF.

This sequence joins TRBV10-3 and TRBJ2-5; D may be TRBD2 (5 bases). The germline CDR1 and CDR2 sequences are ENHRY and SYGVKD. Trimming left V 5 bases short and J 1 base short, with 11 bases between. The CDR3 loop spans 14 amino acids. The CDR3 here is CAISLPGIQETQYF. In DNA, the CDR3 is TGTGCCATCAGTTTACCGGGAATCCAAGAGACCCAGTACTTC.

As concerns this clonotype: A much bigger clone sits one base away, suggesting this may be a read error. The chain carries TRBV27 and TRBJ1-1, with D maybe TRBD1 (6 bases). Germline CDR1 reads MNHEY; CDR2 reads SMNVEV (reference sequence). The CDR3 spans 15 residues. CDR3 in DNA: TGTGCCGGCAGTTTATGGGGGCCCGGGGGGACTGAAGCTTTCTTT. This translates into CAGSLWGPGGTEAFF.

To note about this clonotype: The junction and the germline gene differ at one end; a read error may be behind it. The chain has TRBV12-3 or TRBV12-4 and TRBJ1-5, with a possible D match to TRBD1 (6 bases). The CDR3 covers 13 residues. The CDR3: CASSRGGGQPQNF. CDR3 coding DNA: TGTGCCAGCAGTAGGGGGGGAGGACAGCCCCAGAATTTT.

This clonotype was seen at least ten times. This sequence joins TRBV7-8 and TRBJ2-7; 8 nucleotides match TRBD1. CDR1 and CDR2 from the germline V gene are SGHVS and FQNEAQ. Trimming at V came to 4 bases and at J to 7 bases, leaving 9 bases not matched to a gene. The CDR3 consists of 14 residues. Written as DNA, the CDR3 is TGTGCCAGCAGCTCCGGGACAGGCAAACCTGAGCAGTACTTC. This translates into CASSSGTGKPEQYF.

This clonotype occurred many times. This sequence joins TRBV4-1 and TRBJ2-3; TRBD2 agrees at 10 bases. The length of the CDR3 is 15 residues. Germline trimming cut 4 bases from V and 1 base from J; bases unmatched to any gene: 2. Germline V gene sequence: CDR1 MGHRA, CDR2 YSYEKL. Here the CDR3 reads CASSPTSGGTDTQYF. In nucleotides, the CDR3 is TGCGCCAGCAGCCCCACTAGCGGGGGCACAGATACGCAGTATTTT.

This clonotype has only a few counts. The chain carries TRBV27 and TRBJ1-2; D is perhaps TRBD1 (5 bases). The CDR3 is made up of 13 amino acids. Germline CDR1 reads MNHEY; CDR2 reads SMNVEV (reference sequence). V shed 4 bases and J shed 5 bases, with 11 bases lying between them. CDR3 loop: CASSSGLFYGYTF. CDR3 sequence (DNA): TGTGCCAGCAGTTCGGGACTGTTTTATGGCTACACCTTC.

This clonotype was recorded at least ten times. The chain carries TRBV18 and TRBJ1-1, with D possibly matching TRBD1 (6 bases). Trimming pared 1 base from V and 4 bases from J, leaving 16 bases between. The CDR3 extends over 16 amino acids. Germline V gene data show CDR1 as KGHSH and CDR2 as LQKENI. The CDR3 spells CASSPLQAQGSTEAFF. The CDR3 bases are TGTGCCAGCTCACCACTCCAGGCACAGGGCAGCACTGAAGCTTTCTTT.

J is TRBJ1-6 and V is TRBV27, with no clear D. CDR1 MNHEY and CDR2 SMNVEV come from the germline V gene (reference sequence). The CDR3 contains 15 residues. Deletions cut 2 bases from V and 8 bases from J, with 13 bases between. CDR3 sequence reads: CASSLRANPDSPLHF. In DNA, the CDR3 is TGTGCCAGCAGTTTAAGGGCCAACCCCGATTCACCCCTCCACTTT.

The rearrangement uses TRBV24-1 and TRBJ2-2, with D maybe TRBD2 (6 bases). Germline V gene lookup returns CDR1 KGHDR and CDR2 SFDVKD. The CDR3 is 14 residues long. V gave up 6 bases and J gave up 7 bases, with 14 bases separating them. CDR3 sequence (DNA): TGTGCCACCAGTACCCGGGGGAAGGGCGGGGAGCTGTTTTTT. The encoded protein is CATSTRGKGGELFF.

Only a few counts were recorded for this clonotype. The chain recombines TRBV6-5 with TRBJ2-3, with D perhaps being TRBD1 or TRBD2 (5 bases each). The germline V gene encodes CDR1 MNHEY and CDR2 SVGAGI. The CDR3 spans 15 residues. Trimming stripped 7 bases from V and 0 bases from J, with 14 bases between. The CDR3 nucleotides read TGTGCCAGCAAAGGAATGGGGGTTAGCACAGATACGCAGTATTTT. Encoded protein: CASKGMGVSTDTQYF.

The chain carries TRBV3-1 and TRBJ1-5; 9 positions match TRBD1. V was clipped by 2 bases and J by 6 bases; unmatched bases: 8. Germline CDR1 reads LGHDT; CDR2 reads YNNKEL (reference sequence). The CDR3 runs 16 residues. CDR3 coding DNA: TGTGCCAGCAGCCAATCCGGGACAGGGCTGTCTCAGCCCCAGCATTTT. Protein product: CASSQSGTGLSQPQHF.

This clonotype was observed many times. J is TRBJ1-2 and V is TRBV27; D unclear. The length of the CDR3 is 12 residues. V shed 6 bases and J shed 7 bases, with 12 bases lying between them. Germline CDR1 MNHEY, CDR2 SMNVEV (reference sequence). The CDR3 nucleotides read TGTGCCAGCAGGAGGGAGGGTGGTGGCTACACCTTC. Its protein product is CASRREGGGYTF.